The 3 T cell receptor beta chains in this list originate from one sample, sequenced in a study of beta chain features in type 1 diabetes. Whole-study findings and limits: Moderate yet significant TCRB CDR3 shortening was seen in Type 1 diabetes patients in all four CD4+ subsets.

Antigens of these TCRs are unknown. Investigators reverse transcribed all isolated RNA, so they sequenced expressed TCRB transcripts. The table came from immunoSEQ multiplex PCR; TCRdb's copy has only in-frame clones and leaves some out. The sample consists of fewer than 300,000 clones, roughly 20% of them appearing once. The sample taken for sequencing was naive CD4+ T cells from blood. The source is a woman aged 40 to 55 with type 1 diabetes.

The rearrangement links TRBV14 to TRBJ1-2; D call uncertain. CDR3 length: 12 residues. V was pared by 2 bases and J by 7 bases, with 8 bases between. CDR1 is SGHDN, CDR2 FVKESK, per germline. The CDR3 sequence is CASSQQQIGYTF. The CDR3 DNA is TGTGCCAGCAGCCAACAACAGATTGGCTACACCTTC.

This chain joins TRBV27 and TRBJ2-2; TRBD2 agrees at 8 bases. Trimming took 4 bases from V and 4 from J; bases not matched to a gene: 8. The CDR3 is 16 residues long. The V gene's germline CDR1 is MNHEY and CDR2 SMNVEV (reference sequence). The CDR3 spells CASSSPRGGRTGELFF. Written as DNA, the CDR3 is TGTGCCAGCAGTTCCCCCCGGGGGGGCCGCACCGGGGAGCTGTTTTTT.

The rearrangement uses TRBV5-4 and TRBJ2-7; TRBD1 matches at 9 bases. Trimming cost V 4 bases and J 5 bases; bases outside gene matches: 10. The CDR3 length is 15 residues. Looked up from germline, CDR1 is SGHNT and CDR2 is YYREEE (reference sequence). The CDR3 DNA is TGTGCCAGCAGCCGACCTGGGACAGGGAACAACGAGCAGTACTTC. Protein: CASSRPGTGNNEQYF.